Listed below are T cell receptor beta chains from one sample, sequenced in a study of blood T cell repertoires in COVID-19. TCRdb's table, derived via immunoSEQ multiplex PCR, lists solely in-frame clones and lacks some. Seen here are some 290,000 clones, roughly 90% observed once, and the top ten hold roughly 2%. Sequencing used peripheral blood. The receptors originated from a woman in her forties or fifties who had recovered from COVID-19. CDR3s include the opening cysteine and the closing phenylalanine or tryptophan. Size is omitted from some rows. Given values are once, few, many or a class for expanded clones.

clone_size v_call cdr3_aa
- TRBV7-8 CASSGGQGWRAEQYF
- TRBV4-1 CASSQVDFVPEQYF
- TRBV29-1 CSVIRGNTEAFF
- TRBV7-6 CASSFGSGYGYTF
- TRBV19 CASSIDYPSGGWTGELFF
- TRBV5-1 CASRDRVNTEAFF
- TRBV5-1 CASSSGTAGWYGYTF
- TRBV27 CASSIRQGAYTEAFF
- TRBV7-8 CASSFSSGKQYF
- TRBV2 CASKATLANTGELFF
- TRBV5-4 CASSFRGLRGYTF
- TRBV12-3/TRBV12-4 CASRASSSYEQYF
- TRBV30 CAWSPIRALNTEAFF
- TRBV4-3 CASSLAGEANEQYF
few TRBV4-3 CASSQDSSGGAVYNEQFF
- TRBV13 CASSFTAGQGSYNEQFF
- TRBV5-6 CASSWTPGDPHGYTF
- TRBV4-1 CASSQEGTGYHEQYF
- TRBV6-5 CASRTTGGSNYGYTF
- TRBV6-5 CASSYSTAGEETQYF
- TRBV30 CAWSVRDRPQHF
- TRBV5-1 CASSLVGGDEKLFF
- TRBV19 CASSILQARDTQYF
- TRBV6-1 CASSEGPGQGNDEQFF
- TRBV2 CASTMQGGKDTEAFF
- TRBV27 CASSLTRGDHEQYF
- TRBV19 CASSIESGDYGYTF
- TRBV4-3 CASSQFQGAGIYGYTF
once TRBV5-1 CASTNRAGGTEAFF
few TRBV4-1 CASSQAGFYEQYF
- TRBV30 CAWTPGQANEKLFF
- TRBV9 CASSALGTSGSTDTQYF
- TRBV6-6 CASSSGQGYEQYF
- TRBV19 CASSRLDSKYSNQPQHF